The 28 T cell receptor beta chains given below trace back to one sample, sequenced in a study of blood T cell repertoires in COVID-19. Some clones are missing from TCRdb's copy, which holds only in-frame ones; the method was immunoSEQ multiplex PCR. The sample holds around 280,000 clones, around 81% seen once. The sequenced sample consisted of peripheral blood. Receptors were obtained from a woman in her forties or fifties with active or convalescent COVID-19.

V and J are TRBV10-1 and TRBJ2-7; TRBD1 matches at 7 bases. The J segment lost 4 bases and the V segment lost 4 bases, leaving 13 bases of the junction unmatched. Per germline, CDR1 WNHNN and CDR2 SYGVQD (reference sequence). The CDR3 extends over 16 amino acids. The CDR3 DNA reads TGCGCCAGCAGTGGAGGGAGACAGGGAAAGGGGTACGAGCAGTACTTC. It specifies CASSGGRQGKGYEQYF.

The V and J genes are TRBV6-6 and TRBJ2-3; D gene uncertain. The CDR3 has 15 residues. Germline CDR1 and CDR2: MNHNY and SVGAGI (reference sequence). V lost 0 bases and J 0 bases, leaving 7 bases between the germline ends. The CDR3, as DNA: TGTGCCAGCAGTTACTCGACTGCTAGCACAGATACGCAGTATTTT. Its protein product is CASSYSTASTDTQYF.

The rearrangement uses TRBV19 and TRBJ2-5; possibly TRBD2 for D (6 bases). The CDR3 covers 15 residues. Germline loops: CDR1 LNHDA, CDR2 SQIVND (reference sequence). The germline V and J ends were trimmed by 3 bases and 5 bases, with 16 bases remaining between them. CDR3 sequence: CASSIGRGFQETQYF. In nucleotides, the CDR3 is TGTGCCAGTAGTATCGGACGGGGGTTCCAGGAGACCCAGTACTTC.

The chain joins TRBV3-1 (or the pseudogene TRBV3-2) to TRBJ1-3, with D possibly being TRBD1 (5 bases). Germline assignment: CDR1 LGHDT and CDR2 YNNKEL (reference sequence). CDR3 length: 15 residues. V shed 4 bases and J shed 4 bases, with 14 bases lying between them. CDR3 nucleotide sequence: TGTGCCAGCAGCCGGGAAGGGGTTTTCGGAAACACCATATATTTT. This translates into CASSREGVFGNTIYF.

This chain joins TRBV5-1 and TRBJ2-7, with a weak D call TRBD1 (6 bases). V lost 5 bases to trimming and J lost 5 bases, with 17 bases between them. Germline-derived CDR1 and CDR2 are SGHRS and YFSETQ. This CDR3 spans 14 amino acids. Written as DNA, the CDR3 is TGCGCCAGCAGGGAGACAGGACTCGCCCACGAGCAGTACTTC. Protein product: CASRETGLAHEQYF.

CDR3 sequence: CASSQSLALGGLQETQYF. Written as DNA, the CDR3 is TGTGCCAGCAGCCAAAGTTTAGCCCTCGGGGGTCTCCAAGAGACCCAGTACTTC. V and J are TRBV3-1 (or the pseudogene TRBV3-2) and TRBJ2-5; D perhaps matches TRBD2 (6 bases). This CDR3 has 18 amino acids. The germline CDR1 and CDR2 sequences are LGHDT and YNNKEL (reference sequence). Deletions cut 2 bases from V and 1 base from J, with 20 bases between.

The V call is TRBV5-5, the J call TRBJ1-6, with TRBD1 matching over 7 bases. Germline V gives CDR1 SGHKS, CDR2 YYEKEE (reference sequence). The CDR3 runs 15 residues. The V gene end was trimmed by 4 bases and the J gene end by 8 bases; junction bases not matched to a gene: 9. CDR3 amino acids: CASSQGVGGDSPLHF. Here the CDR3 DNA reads TGTGCCAGCAGCCAGGGGGTAGGGGGTGATTCACCCCTCCACTTT.

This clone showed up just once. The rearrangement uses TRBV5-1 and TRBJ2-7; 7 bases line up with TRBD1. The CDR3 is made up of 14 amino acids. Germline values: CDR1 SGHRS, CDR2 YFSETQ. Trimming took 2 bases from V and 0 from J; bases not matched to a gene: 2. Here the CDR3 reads CASSLQGSSYEQYF. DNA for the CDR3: TGCGCCAGCAGCTTACAGGGGTCCTCCTACGAGCAGTACTTC.

The CDR3 bases are TGTGCCAGCAGCGTCGACATTAGCACAGATACGCAGTATTTT. Amino acid sequence: CASSVDISTDTQYF. This chain connects TRBV9 to TRBJ2-3, with D uncertain. The CDR3 spans 14 residues. V was clipped by 2 bases and J by 0 bases, with 7 bases between them. From germline, CDR1 is SGDLS and CDR2 YYNGEE.

As DNA, the CDR3 is TGCAGTGCTAGTCCTCCCGCCGGGGGAGAGCAGTACTTC. This translates into CSASPPAGGEQYF. The chain has TRBV20-1 and TRBJ2-7; D is perhaps TRBD2 (6 bases). The V end was cut by 3 bases, the J end by 7 bases, with 16 bases between. This CDR3 is built from 13 residues. Germline V gives CDR1 DFQATT, CDR2 SNEGSKA (reference sequence).

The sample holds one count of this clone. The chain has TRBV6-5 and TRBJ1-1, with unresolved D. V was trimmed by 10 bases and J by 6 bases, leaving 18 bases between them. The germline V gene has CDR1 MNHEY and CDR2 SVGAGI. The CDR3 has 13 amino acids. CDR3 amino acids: CATPGLREAEAFF. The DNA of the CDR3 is TGTGCCACACCGGGCCTGAGGGAGGCTGAAGCTTTCTTT.

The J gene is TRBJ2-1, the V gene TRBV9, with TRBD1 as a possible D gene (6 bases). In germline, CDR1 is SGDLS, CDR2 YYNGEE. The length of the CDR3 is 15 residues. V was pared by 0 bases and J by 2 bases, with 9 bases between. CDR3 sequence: CASSVAGGPYNEQFF. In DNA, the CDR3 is TGTGCCAGCAGCGTAGCTGGGGGCCCCTACAATGAGCAGTTCTTC.

The CDR3 loop reads CASSFISGGLNQPQHF. As DNA, the CDR3 is TGTGCCAGCAGTTTTATAAGTGGGGGCCTAAATCAGCCCCAGCATTTT. The chain joins TRBV28 to TRBJ1-5, with a tentative D call TRBD1 (6 bases). This CDR3 is 16 amino acids long. CDR1 MDHEN and CDR2 SYDVKM come from the germline V gene. V dropped 3 bases and J dropped 4 bases, with 16 bases sitting between them.

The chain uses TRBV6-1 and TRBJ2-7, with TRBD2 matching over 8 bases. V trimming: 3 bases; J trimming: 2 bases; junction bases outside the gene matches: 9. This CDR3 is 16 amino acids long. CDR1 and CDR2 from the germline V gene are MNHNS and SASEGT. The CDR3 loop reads CASSDWTSSFPYEQYF. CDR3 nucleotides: TGTGCCAGCAGTGATTGGACTAGCTCATTCCCCTACGAGCAGTACTTC.

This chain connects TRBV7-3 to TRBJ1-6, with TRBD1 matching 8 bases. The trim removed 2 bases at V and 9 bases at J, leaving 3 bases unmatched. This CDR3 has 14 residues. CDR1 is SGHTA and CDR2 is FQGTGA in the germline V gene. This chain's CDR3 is CASSLQGASSPLHF. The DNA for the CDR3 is TGTGCCAGCAGCTTACAGGGGGCAAGTTCACCCCTCCACTTT.

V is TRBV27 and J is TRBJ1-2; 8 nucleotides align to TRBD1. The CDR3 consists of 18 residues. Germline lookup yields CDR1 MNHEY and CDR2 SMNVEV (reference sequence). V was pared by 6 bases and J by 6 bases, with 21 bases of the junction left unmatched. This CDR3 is CASRAQAGGSYWRDGYTF. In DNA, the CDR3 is TGTGCCAGCAGGGCTCAGGCAGGGGGCTCCTATTGGCGGGATGGCTACACCTTC.

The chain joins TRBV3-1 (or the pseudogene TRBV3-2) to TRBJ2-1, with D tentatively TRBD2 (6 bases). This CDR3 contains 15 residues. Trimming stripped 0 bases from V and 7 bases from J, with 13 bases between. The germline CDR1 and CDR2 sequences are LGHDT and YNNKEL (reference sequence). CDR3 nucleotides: TGTGCCAGCAGCCAAGATTCGCCCGGGGGAAATGAGCAGTTCTTC. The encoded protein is CASSQDSPGGNEQFF.

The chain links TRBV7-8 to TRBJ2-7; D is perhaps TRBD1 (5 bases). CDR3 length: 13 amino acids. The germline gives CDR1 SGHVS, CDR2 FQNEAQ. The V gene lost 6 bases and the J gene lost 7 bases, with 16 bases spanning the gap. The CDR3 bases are TGTGCCAGCAGGGAACAACAGGAAATAGAGCAGTACTTC. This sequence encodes CASREQQEIEQYF.

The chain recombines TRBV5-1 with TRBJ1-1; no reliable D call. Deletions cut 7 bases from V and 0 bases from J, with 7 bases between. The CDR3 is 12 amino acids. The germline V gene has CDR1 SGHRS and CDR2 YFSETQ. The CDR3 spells CASFTVNTEAFF. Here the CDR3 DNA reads TGCGCCAGCTTTACAGTGAACACTGAAGCTTTCTTT. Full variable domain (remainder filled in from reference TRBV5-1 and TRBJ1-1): KAGVTQTPRYLIKTRGQQVTLSCSPISGHRSVSWYQQTPGQGLQFLFEYFSETQRNKGNFPGRFSGRQFSNSRSEMNVSTLELGDSALYLCASFTVNTEAFFGQGTRLTVV.

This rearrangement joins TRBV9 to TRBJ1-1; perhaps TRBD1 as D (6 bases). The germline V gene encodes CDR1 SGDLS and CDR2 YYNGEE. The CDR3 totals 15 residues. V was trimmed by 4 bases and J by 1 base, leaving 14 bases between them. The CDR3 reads CASSWGQGRNTEAFF. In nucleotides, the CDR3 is TGTGCCAGCAGCTGGGGGCAGGGGAGGAACACTGAAGCTTTCTTT.

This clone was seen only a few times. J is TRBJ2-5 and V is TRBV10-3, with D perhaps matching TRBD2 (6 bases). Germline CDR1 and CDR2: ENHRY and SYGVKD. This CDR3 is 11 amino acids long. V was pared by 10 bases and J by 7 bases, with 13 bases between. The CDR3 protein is CATPGEGTQYF. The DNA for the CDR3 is TGTGCCACCCCGGGAGAGGGGACCCAGTACTTC.

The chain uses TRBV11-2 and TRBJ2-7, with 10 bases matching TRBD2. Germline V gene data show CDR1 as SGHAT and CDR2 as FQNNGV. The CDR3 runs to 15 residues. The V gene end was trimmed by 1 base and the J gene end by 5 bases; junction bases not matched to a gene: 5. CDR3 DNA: TGTGCCAGCAGCTTAGTAGCGCTAGCGGGAGACGAGCAGTACTTC. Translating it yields CASSLVALAGDEQYF.

CDR3 in DNA: TGTGCCAGCAGTTACTCACAGGGAGAGGGACCCCAGCATTTT. Translated, it gives CASSYSQGEGPQHF. The chain uses TRBV6-6 and TRBJ1-5; D might be TRBD1 (6 bases). The CDR3 totals 14 residues. Germline CDR1 MNHNY, CDR2 SVGAGI (reference sequence). Trimming took 0 bases from V and 10 from J, leaving 13 bases between them.

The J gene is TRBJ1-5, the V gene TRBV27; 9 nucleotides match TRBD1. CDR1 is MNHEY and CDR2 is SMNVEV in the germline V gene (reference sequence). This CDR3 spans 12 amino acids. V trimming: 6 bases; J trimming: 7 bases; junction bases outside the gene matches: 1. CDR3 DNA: TGTGCCAGCAGGGGACAGGGACAGCCCCAGCATTTT. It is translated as CASRGQGQPQHF.

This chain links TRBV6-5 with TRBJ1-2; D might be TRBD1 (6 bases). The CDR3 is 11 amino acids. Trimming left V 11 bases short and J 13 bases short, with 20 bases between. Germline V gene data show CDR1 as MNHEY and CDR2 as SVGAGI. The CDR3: CAARPRGLGTF. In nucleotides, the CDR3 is TGTGCCGCTAGACCCAGGGGCTTGGGCACCTTC.

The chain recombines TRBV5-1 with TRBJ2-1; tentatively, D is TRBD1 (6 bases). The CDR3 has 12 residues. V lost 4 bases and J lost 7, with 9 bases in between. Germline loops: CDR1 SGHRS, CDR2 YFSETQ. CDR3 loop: CASSTQGNEQFF. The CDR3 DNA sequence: TGCGCCAGCAGCACACAGGGAAATGAGCAGTTCTTC.

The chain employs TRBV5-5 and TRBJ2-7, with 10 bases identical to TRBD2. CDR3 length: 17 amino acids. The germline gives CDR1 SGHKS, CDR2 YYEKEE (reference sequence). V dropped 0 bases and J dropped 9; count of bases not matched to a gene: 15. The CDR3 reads CASSLGLAGALSKTQYF. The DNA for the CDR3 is TGTGCCAGCAGCTTGGGGCTAGCGGGAGCCCTCAGCAAAACGCAGTACTTC.

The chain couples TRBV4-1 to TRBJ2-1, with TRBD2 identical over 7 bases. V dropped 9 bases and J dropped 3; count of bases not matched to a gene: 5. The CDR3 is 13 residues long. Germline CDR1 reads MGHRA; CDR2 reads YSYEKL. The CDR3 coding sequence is TGCGCCAGTGGGGAGGGCCACTACAATGAGCAGTTCTTC. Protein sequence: CASGEGHYNEQFF.